A selection of T cell receptor beta chains follows, all from one sample in a study of human CD8 memory T cell subsets. TCRdb re-called the 5' RACE reads, yielding one record per CDR3 amino acid sequence without DNA. Its table records about 17,000 distinct CDR3 sequences. What was sequenced was CD8+ stem-like memory T cells (TSCM and TCM) sorted from PBMCs. These receptors were obtained from a human donor in good health. The CDR3 runs from the conserved cysteine through the conserved F or W. Some rows mark clone size as missing; the rest say once, few, many or name a class of expanded clone.

abundance,len,j_gene,v_gene,CDR3aa
NA,15,TRBJ2-1,TRBV11-2,CASSRSGSSYNEQFF
NA,14,TRBJ2-1,TRBV7-7,CASSPDRVSNEQFF
NA,14,TRBJ1-1,TRBV12-3/TRBV12-4,CASSNPYKNTEAFF
NA,15,TRBJ1-6,TRBV18,CASSPSSSYNSPLHF
NA,14,TRBJ1-1,TRBV7-8,CASSFGQTNTEAFF
medium-sized,15,TRBJ2-7,TRBV18,CASSTTRDRVYEQYF
NA,15,TRBJ1-1,TRBV27,CASSLSRSGSTEAFF
NA,15,TRBJ2-5,TRBV27,CASSHNLDPGETQYF
NA,12,TRBJ1-1,TRBV11-2,CASRLTRGEAFF
NA,16,TRBJ2-2,TRBV20-1,CSARDWEGGNTGELFF